The clone carrying this TCR beta chain was recorded many times. Its antigen is as yet unknown. The sample originates from a study of shared clonotypes between healthy human individuals. The CDR3 consists of 14 residues. V lost 1 base, J lost 0 bases, and 10 bases lay in between. Germline V gene sequence: CDR1 GTSNPN, CDR2 SVGIG (reference sequence). Broader study findings: The sharing of around 5% of naive CD4 clonotypes was seen across several donors. The researchers took only blood, and tissue repertoires probably look different.

Assay used: immunoSEQ multiplex PCR; TCRdb lists only in-frame clones, some missing. The sample contains 2 million to 2.5 million clones, over 85% of which appear only once. The sequence was collected from a man aged 18-30 years in good health. Material: naive CD4+ T cells sorted from blood. Noted subset: CD45RA+ positively selected. This rearrangement joins TRBV30 to TRBJ2-7; D is unresolved. CDR3 nucleotide sequence: TGTGCCTGGAGTGCGGAGAGCCGCTCCTACGAGCAGTACTTC. Protein sequence: CAWSAESRSYEQYF.